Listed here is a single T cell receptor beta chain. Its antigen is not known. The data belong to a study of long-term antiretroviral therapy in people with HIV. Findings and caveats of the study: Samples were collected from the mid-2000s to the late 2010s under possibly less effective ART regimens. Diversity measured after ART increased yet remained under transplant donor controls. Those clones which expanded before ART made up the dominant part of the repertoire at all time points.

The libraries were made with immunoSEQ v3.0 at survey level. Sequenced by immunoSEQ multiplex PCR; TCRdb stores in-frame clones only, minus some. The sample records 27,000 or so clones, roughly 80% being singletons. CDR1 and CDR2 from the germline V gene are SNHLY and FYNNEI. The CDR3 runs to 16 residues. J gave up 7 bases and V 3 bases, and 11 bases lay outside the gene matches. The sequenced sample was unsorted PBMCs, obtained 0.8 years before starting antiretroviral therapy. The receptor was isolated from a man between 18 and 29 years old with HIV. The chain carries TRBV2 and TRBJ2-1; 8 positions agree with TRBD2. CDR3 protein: CASSDWVLAGSNEQFF. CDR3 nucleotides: TGTGCCAGCAGTGATTGGGTTCTAGCGGGCTCAAATGAGCAGTTCTTC. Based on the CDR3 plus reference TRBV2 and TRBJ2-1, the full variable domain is EPEVTQTPSHQVTQMGQEVILRCVPISNHLYFYWYRQILGQKVEFLVSFYNNEISEKSEIFDDQFSVERPDGSNFTLKIRSTKLEDSAMYFCASSDWVLAGSNEQFFGPGTRLTVL.